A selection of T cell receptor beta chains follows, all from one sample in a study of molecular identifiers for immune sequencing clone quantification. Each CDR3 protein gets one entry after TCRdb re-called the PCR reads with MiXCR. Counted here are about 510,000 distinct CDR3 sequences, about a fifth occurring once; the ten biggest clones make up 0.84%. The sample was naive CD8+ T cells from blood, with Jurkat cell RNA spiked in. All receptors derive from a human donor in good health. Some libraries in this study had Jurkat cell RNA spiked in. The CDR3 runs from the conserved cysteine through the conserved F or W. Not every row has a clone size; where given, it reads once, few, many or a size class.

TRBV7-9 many CASSHGNIIQPQHF
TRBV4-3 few CASSQGEGRETQYF
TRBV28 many CVIGFGDEQYF
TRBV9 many CASSVGRGRGANVLTF
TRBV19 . CASSWGSGTGPDTQYF
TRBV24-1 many CATSAYNNEQFF
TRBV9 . CASGVLAGNTGELFF
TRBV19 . CASSMGQLYEQYF
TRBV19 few CASSTSTGTGIYEQYF
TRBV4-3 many CASSQDRTGPNEKLFF
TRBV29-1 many CSVEDRGTEAFF
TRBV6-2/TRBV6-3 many CASSYFAEETQYF
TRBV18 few CASSPTYQDDRAPFDTQYF
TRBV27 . CASSSTAHNSPLHF
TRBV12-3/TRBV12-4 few CASSLGQGSPEAFF
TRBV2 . CVTPSSGSHNEQFF
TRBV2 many CASSSRDTPYEQYF
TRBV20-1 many CSARVLVGPDNEQYF
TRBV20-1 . CSAPRGATNEKLFF
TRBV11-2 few CASSSTYGTSGSSETQYF
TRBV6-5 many CASSWGGLDFLF
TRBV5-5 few CASSLWYGGEYTGELFF
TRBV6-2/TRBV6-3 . CASSRTTYEQYF
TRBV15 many CATSRPPPGGNQPQHF
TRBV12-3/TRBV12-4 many CASSLRDRGEAFF
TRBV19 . CASSIGGAGELLF
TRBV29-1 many CSVEESRQETQYF
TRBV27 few CASSLTSTGGPVQYF
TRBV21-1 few CAFKGAYEQYF